The 4 T cell receptor beta chains presented below share a single source sample, sequenced in a study of T cell repertoires in cytomegalovirus infection. TCRdb itself ran the reads through MiXCR, one entry per CDR3 protein. The sample contains approximately 180,000 distinct CDR3 sequences, roughly 15% of which appear only once. What was sequenced was CD8+ T cells from PBMCs. Every receptor here comes from a human donor in good health (CMV status not recorded). Some clones in this sample may be carry-over from other donors' samples.

The V and J genes are TRBV5-3 and TRBJ1-1; 10 nucleotides match TRBD1. TRBV5-3 is placed among ORFs of uncertain function. Unmatched junction bases numbered 4, after V lost 10 bases and J lost 4 bases. CDR3 length: 12 amino acids. The CDR3 loop is CAVGQGSTEAFF. CDR3 in DNA: TGTGCCGTGGGACAGGGGTCCACTGAAGCTTTCTTT.

This clonotype was seen a handful of times. The chain is built from TRBV19 and TRBJ1-1, with D tentatively TRBD1 (5 bases). Per germline, CDR1 LNHDA and CDR2 SQIVND (reference sequence). Trimming left V 3 bases short and J 4 bases short, with 15 bases between. The CDR3 has 15 residues. The CDR3 region is CASSMGRVRGTEAFF. In nucleotides, the CDR3 is TGTGCCAGTAGTATGGGTCGGGTAAGGGGCACTGAAGCTTTCTTT.

There are a few counts of this clonotype. V is TRBV7-8 and J is TRBJ1-1; 7 bases map to TRBD1. Trimming at V came to 5 bases and at J to 1 base, leaving 4 bases not matched to a gene. CDR1 is SGHVS and CDR2 is FQNEAQ in the germline V gene. The CDR3 sequence is 14 residues long. CDR3 protein: CASSETGRNTEAFF. CDR3 sequence (DNA): TGTGCCAGCAGCGAGACAGGGCGGAACACTGAAGCTTTCTTT.

Notes on this clonotype: Mismatch with germline at one junction end may stem from a read error. This chain joins TRBV7-9 and TRBJ2-4; a possible D gene is TRBD2 (6 bases). The CDR3 sequence is 17 residues long. Germline CDR1 and CDR2: SEHNR and FQNEAQ (reference sequence). The CDR3 loop is CASSLEGLEARRGIRNF. For the CDR3, the DNA is TGTGCCAGCAGCTTAGAAGGATTGGAGGCGAGGAGGGGTATTAGGAACTTC.